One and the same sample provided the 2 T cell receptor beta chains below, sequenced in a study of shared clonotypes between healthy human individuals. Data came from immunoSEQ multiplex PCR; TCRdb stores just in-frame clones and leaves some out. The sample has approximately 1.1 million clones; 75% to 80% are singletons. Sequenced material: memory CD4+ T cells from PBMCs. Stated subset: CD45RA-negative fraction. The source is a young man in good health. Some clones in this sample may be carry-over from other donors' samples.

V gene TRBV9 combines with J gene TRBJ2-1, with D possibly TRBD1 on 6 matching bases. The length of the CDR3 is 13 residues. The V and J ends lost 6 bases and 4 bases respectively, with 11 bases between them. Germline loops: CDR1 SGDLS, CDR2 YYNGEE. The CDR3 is CASNKGGYNEQFF. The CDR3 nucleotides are TGTGCCAGCAACAAAGGGGGTTACAATGAGCAGTTCTTC.

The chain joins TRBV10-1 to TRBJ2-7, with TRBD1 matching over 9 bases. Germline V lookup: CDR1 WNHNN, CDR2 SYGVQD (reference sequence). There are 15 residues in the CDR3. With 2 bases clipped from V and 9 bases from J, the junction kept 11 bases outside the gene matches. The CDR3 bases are TGCGCCAGCAGTGAGCATACCGGGACAGGGAACGTGCAGTACTTC. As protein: CASSEHTGTGNVQYF.